This T cell receptor beta chain comes out of a study of TIL therapy for anti-PD-1-resistant metastatic lung cancer. Indicated time point: pre-treatment sample, taken before nivolumab and TIL therapy. This CDR3 has 13 amino acids. Germline CDR1 reads SNHLY; CDR2 reads FYNNEI. The V end lost 9 bases, the J end lost 5 bases, and 16 bases lay between the germline ends. Sequencing used immunoSEQ v3. TCRdb's table, derived via immunoSEQ multiplex PCR, lists solely in-frame clones and lacks some. The data show tens of thousands of clones, about 80% seen once. The TCR comes from a woman aged 25 to 80 with non-small cell lung cancer. Sequenced here: blood, sampled at baseline. The rearrangement uses TRBV2 and TRBJ1-2, with D unclear. The DNA for the CDR3 is TGTGCCAGTAACAAGGGAACGGTTTATGGCTACACCTTC. Amino acids: CASNKGTVYGYTF. Using reference TRBV2 and TRBJ1-2 for the parts outside the CDR3, the full variable domain is EPEVTQTPSHQVTQMGQEVILRCVPISNHLYFYWYRQILGQKVEFLVSFYNNEISEKSEIFDDQFSVERPDGSNFTLKIRSTKLEDSAMYFCASNKGTVYGYTFGSGTRLTVV.